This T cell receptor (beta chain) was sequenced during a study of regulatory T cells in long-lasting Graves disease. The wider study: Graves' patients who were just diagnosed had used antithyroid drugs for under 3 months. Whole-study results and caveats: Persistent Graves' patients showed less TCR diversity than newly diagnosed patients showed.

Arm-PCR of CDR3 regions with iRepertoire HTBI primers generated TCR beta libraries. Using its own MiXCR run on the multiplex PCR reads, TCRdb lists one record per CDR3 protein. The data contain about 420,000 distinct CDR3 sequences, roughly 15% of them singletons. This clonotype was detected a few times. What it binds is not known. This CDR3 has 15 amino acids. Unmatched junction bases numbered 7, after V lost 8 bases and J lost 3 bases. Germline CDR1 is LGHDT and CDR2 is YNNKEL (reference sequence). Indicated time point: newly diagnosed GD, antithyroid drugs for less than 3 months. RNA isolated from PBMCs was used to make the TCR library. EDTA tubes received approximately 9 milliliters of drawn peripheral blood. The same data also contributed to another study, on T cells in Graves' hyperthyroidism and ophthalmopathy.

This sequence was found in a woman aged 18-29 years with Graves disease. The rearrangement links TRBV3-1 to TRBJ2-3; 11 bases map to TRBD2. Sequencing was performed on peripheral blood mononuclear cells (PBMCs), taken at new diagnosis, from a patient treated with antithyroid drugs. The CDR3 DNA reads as TGTGCCAGCTCAGTGACTAGCGGGACTACAGATACGCAGTATTTT. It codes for CASSVTSGTTDTQYF.